This is a list of T cell receptor beta chains from one sample in a study of TIL therapy for anti-PD-1-resistant metastatic lung cancer. Profiled with immunoSEQ multiplex PCR; TCRdb holds only in-frame clones, not every one. Of about 59,000 clones listed, about 73% are singletons. The source material was blood, sampled at baseline. Source of these receptors: a person aged 25 to 79 with non-small cell lung cancer. Each CDR3 is given with its conserved first and last residue. A D gene is named only where the DNA matches it firmly. Expanded clones are given a class, and other clones once, few, many or no size at all.

j_call: TRBJ1-1; clone_size: -; v_call: TRBV18; d_call: -; cdr3_aa: CASSPNSGIEAFF; cdr3_nt: TGTGCCAGCTCACCAAATAGCGGTATTGAAGCTTTCTTT
j_call: TRBJ2-2; clone_size: -; v_call: TRBV18; d_call: -; cdr3_aa: CASSPRTANTGELFF; cdr3_nt: TGTGCCAGCTCACCGCGGACAGCCAACACCGGGGAGCTGTTTTTT
j_call: TRBJ2-1; clone_size: -; v_call: TRBV9; d_call: TRBD2; cdr3_aa: CASSPTSGRNNEQFF; cdr3_nt: TGTGCCAGCAGCCCCACTAGCGGGAGAAACAATGAGCAGTTCTTC
j_call: TRBJ2-5; clone_size: -; v_call: TRBV7-2; d_call: TRBD1; cdr3_aa: CASSLEHRGQETQYF; cdr3_nt: TGTGCCAGCAGCTTAGAGCACAGGGGGCAAGAGACCCAGTACTTC
j_call: TRBJ1-1; clone_size: -; v_call: TRBV7-2; d_call: TRBD1; cdr3_aa: CASSPMGQGRAEAFF; cdr3_nt: TGTGCCAGCAGCCCGATGGGACAGGGGAGGGCTGAAGCTTTCTTT
j_call: TRBJ2-7; clone_size: -; v_call: TRBV2; d_call: TRBD2; cdr3_aa: CASSGTSGGEQYF; cdr3_nt: TGTGCCAGCAGTGGGACTAGCGGGGGGGAGCAGTACTTC
j_call: TRBJ1-2; clone_size: -; v_call: TRBV4-1; d_call: -; cdr3_aa: CASSQEQAGRILGYTF; cdr3_nt: TGCGCCAGCAGCCAAGAACAGGCAGGGAGGATATTGGGCTACACCTTC
j_call: TRBJ2-7; clone_size: -; v_call: TRBV7-6; d_call: TRBD2; cdr3_aa: CASSLPSGRPSYEQYF; cdr3_nt: TGTGCCAGCAGCTTACCGAGCGGGAGGCCCTCCTACGAGCAGTACTTC
j_call: TRBJ2-1; clone_size: -; v_call: TRBV7-6; d_call: TRBD2; cdr3_aa: CASSLAPSSGSEPRNEQFF; cdr3_nt: TGTGCCAGCAGCTTAGCGCCATCTAGCGGGTCTGAGCCGAGGAATGAGCAGTTCTTC
j_call: TRBJ2-1; clone_size: -; v_call: TRBV28; d_call: -; cdr3_aa: CASSLDRDNEQFF; cdr3_nt: TGTGCCAGCAGTCTGGACAGAGACAATGAGCAGTTCTTC
j_call: TRBJ2-1; clone_size: -; v_call: TRBV28; d_call: TRBD2; cdr3_aa: CASSSSSGGLSYNEQFF; cdr3_nt: TGTGCCAGCAGTTCCTCTAGCGGGGGTTTATCCTACAATGAGCAGTTCTTC
j_call: TRBJ2-1; clone_size: -; v_call: TRBV27; d_call: -; cdr3_aa: CASSLRTRVPYNEQFF; cdr3_nt: TGTGCCAGCAGTTTACGGACGCGGGTACCTTACAATGAGCAGTTCTTC
j_call: TRBJ1-4; clone_size: -; v_call: TRBV20-1; d_call: -; cdr3_aa: CSARANEKLFF; cdr3_nt: TGCAGTGCTAGAGCAAATGAAAAACTGTTTTTT
j_call: TRBJ2-5; clone_size: -; v_call: TRBV7-8; d_call: -; cdr3_aa: CASSLSSGGGQETQYF; cdr3_nt: TGTGCCAGCAGCTTATCCTCAGGGGGAGGGCAAGAGACCCAGTACTTC
j_call: TRBJ2-7; clone_size: -; v_call: TRBV6-1; d_call: TRBD1; cdr3_aa: CASRGQGAYEQYF; cdr3_nt: TGTGCCAGCAGGGGACAGGGGGCGTACGAGCAGTACTTC
j_call: TRBJ2-2; clone_size: -; v_call: TRBV7-6; d_call: -; cdr3_aa: CASSVQLRGELFF; cdr3_nt: TGTGCCAGCAGCGTTCAGTTACGGGGGGAGCTGTTTTTT
j_call: TRBJ1-5; clone_size: -; v_call: TRBV28; d_call: -; cdr3_aa: CASSFRTGESQPQHF; cdr3_nt: TGTGCCAGCAGTTTTCGCACAGGAGAGAGTCAGCCCCAGCATTTT
j_call: TRBJ2-5; clone_size: -; v_call: TRBV20-1; d_call: -; cdr3_aa: CSAARDPSQYF; cdr3_nt: TGCAGTGCTGCCCGGGACCCGAGCCAGTACTTC
j_call: TRBJ2-3; clone_size: -; v_call: TRBV6-1; d_call: -; cdr3_aa: CASSFTGTTDTQYF; cdr3_nt: TGTGCCAGCAGTTTCACGGGGACCACAGATACGCAGTATTTT
j_call: TRBJ1-3; clone_size: once; v_call: TRBV4-3; d_call: -; cdr3_aa: CASSQVAQNWPGLDF; cdr3_nt: TGCGCCAGCAGCCAAGTGGCACAGAACTGGCCTGGGCTGGATTTT
j_call: TRBJ2-7; clone_size: once; v_call: TRBV20-1; d_call: -; cdr3_aa: CSAGRYEQYF; cdr3_nt: TGCAGTGCTGGACGATACGAGCAGTACTTC
j_call: TRBJ1-1; clone_size: -; v_call: TRBV6-1; d_call: TRBD1; cdr3_aa: CATDRGLNTEAFF; cdr3_nt: TGTGCCACCGACAGGGGTCTGAACACTGAAGCTTTCTTT
j_call: TRBJ1-5; clone_size: once; v_call: TRBV27; d_call: -; cdr3_aa: CASSLSSGGVWQPQHF; cdr3_nt: TGTGCCAGCAGTTTATCATCGGGGGGCGTTTGGCAGCCCCAGCATTTT
j_call: TRBJ2-7; clone_size: -; v_call: TRBV7-2; d_call: -; cdr3_aa: CASSLVWQPSAYEQYF; cdr3_nt: TGTGCCAGCAGCTTAGTATGGCAGCCTTCGGCCTACGAGCAGTACTTC
j_call: TRBJ2-6; clone_size: -; v_call: TRBV7-3; d_call: -; cdr3_aa: CASSLMSGSSGANVLTF; cdr3_nt: TGTGCCAGCAGCTTAATGTCTGGGAGCTCTGGGGCCAACGTCCTGACTTTC
j_call: TRBJ2-1; clone_size: -; v_call: TRBV15; d_call: TRBD2; cdr3_aa: CATSRERAAVAGGLYGEQFF; cdr3_nt: TGTGCCACCAGCAGAGAGAGAGCAGCTGTAGCGGGAGGACTATATGGTGAGCAGTTCTTC
j_call: TRBJ1-4; clone_size: -; v_call: TRBV7-9; d_call: TRBD1; cdr3_aa: CASSRGDRASNEKLFF; cdr3_nt: TGTGCCAGCAGCAGAGGGGACAGGGCGTCTAATGAAAAACTGTTTTTT
j_call: TRBJ1-4; clone_size: -; v_call: TRBV19; d_call: TRBD1; cdr3_aa: CASRPDRGHGEKLFF; cdr3_nt: TGTGCCAGTAGACCCGACAGGGGACATGGAGAAAAACTGTTTTTT
j_call: TRBJ2-3; clone_size: -; v_call: TRBV7-2; d_call: -; cdr3_aa: CASSPIGGISTDTQYF; cdr3_nt: TGTGCCAGCAGCCCAATCGGCGGGATTAGCACAGATACGCAGTATTTT
j_call: TRBJ1-3; clone_size: -; v_call: TRBV6-6; d_call: -; cdr3_aa: CASSPSRGAPGNTIYF; cdr3_nt: TGTGCCAGCAGCCCCTCGCGGGGCGCCCCTGGAAACACCATATATTTT
j_call: TRBJ1-1; clone_size: -; v_call: TRBV29-1; d_call: TRBD1; cdr3_aa: CSVGRDRVLPEAFF; cdr3_nt: TGCAGCGTCGGCCGGGACAGGGTTTTGCCTGAAGCTTTCTTT
j_call: TRBJ2-7; clone_size: -; v_call: TRBV5-6; d_call: -; cdr3_aa: CASSFRSFNSYEQYF; cdr3_nt: TGTGCCAGCAGCTTCCGGTCTTTTAACTCCTACGAGCAGTACTTC
j_call: TRBJ2-6; clone_size: few; v_call: TRBV19; d_call: TRBD1; cdr3_aa: CASSTGGAGANVLTF; cdr3_nt: TGTGCCAGTAGTACAGGGGGCGCTGGGGCCAACGTCCTGACTTTC
j_call: TRBJ2-5; clone_size: -; v_call: TRBV27; d_call: -; cdr3_aa: CASSLLGLQETQYF; cdr3_nt: TGTGCCAGCAGTTTATTGGGACTTCAAGAGACCCAGTACTTC
j_call: TRBJ1-1; clone_size: few; v_call: TRBV20-1; d_call: -; cdr3_aa: CSASHDREAFF; cdr3_nt: TGCAGTGCTAGTCACGACAGGGAAGCTTTCTTT
j_call: TRBJ2-4; clone_size: -; v_call: TRBV7-2; d_call: -; cdr3_aa: CASSLGAAKNIQYF; cdr3_nt: TGTGCCAGCAGCTTAGGGGCGGCCAAAAACATTCAGTACTTC
j_call: TRBJ1-4; clone_size: -; v_call: TRBV4-1; d_call: -; cdr3_aa: CASSHGLNEKLFF; cdr3_nt: TGCGCCAGCAGCCATGGGCTTAATGAAAAACTGTTTTTT
j_call: TRBJ1-5; clone_size: -; v_call: TRBV9; d_call: -; cdr3_aa: CASSVEGGPQHF; cdr3_nt: TGTGCCAGCAGCGTAGAGGGAGGGCCCCAGCATTTT
j_call: TRBJ2-3; clone_size: -; v_call: TRBV2; d_call: -; cdr3_aa: CASISLELARSDTQYF; cdr3_nt: TGTGCCAGCATCTCTTTAGAACTAGCTCGGTCAGATACGCAGTATTTT
j_call: TRBJ1-2; clone_size: -; v_call: TRBV28; d_call: -; cdr3_aa: CASSLLGDLRAYGYTF; cdr3_nt: TGTGCCAGCAGTTTACTGGGGGACCTACGGGCCTATGGCTACACCTTC
j_call: TRBJ1-1; clone_size: -; v_call: TRBV18; d_call: TRBD1; cdr3_aa: CASSQSRQGATEAFF; cdr3_nt: TGTGCCAGCTCTCAATCCCGACAGGGGGCAACTGAAGCTTTCTTT
j_call: TRBJ1-5; clone_size: -; v_call: TRBV19; d_call: -; cdr3_aa: CASTLGVGQPQHF; cdr3_nt: TGTGCCAGTACTTTAGGGGTAGGTCAGCCCCAGCATTTT
j_call: TRBJ2-1; clone_size: few; v_call: TRBV30; d_call: -; cdr3_aa: CAWSLTNRFNEQFF; cdr3_nt: TGTGCCTGGAGTTTAACGAATCGGTTCAATGAGCAGTTCTTC
j_call: TRBJ1-2; clone_size: -; v_call: TRBV7-2; d_call: TRBD1; cdr3_aa: CASSSQQDRGYGYTF; cdr3_nt: TGTGCCAGCAGCTCCCAACAGGACAGGGGATATGGCTACACCTTC
j_call: TRBJ1-1; clone_size: -; v_call: TRBV19; d_call: -; cdr3_aa: CATRDMNTEAFF; cdr3_nt: TGTGCCACCCGGGACATGAACACTGAAGCTTTCTTT
j_call: TRBJ2-7; clone_size: -; v_call: TRBV11-2; d_call: TRBD1; cdr3_aa: CASSFDRGLTEQYF; cdr3_nt: TGTGCCAGCAGCTTCGACAGGGGGCTCACCGAGCAGTACTTC